This T cell receptor (beta chain) was sequenced in a study of response to subunit inactivated influenza vaccine. General observations from the study: Each seasonal influenza vaccination recruits few new T cells, the authors suggested.

Each CDR3 protein is one row after TCRdb ran MiXCR on the RT-PCR reads. The sample carries a few hundred thousand distinct CDR3 sequences, 11% to 15% recorded once. Points on this clonotype: Its antigen is as yet unknown.

Germline assignment: CDR1 LNHNV and CDR2 YYDKDF (reference sequence). This CDR3 region has 14 residues. V dropped 3 bases and J dropped 6; count of bases not matched to a gene: 6. This specimen consisted of PBMCs from blood, obtained about 11 days after vaccination. V gene TRBV15 combines with J gene TRBJ2-7, with 9 bases fitting TRBD2. This receptor was taken from a man over 45 who received an inactivated influenza vaccine. CDR3 in DNA: TGTGCCACCAGCAGTAACTCAGCGGGAGGCGAGCAGTACTTC. Residues: CATSSNSAGGEQYF.